These T cell receptor beta chains were read from a single sample in a study of blood T cell repertoires in COVID-19. Measured with immunoSEQ multiplex PCR; TCRdb has only the in-frame clones, and not every one. This table has about 140,000 clones, over 75% appearing once. Source material: peripheral blood. These receptors were taken from a middle-aged man with acute or convalescent COVID-19. CDR3s include the opening cysteine and the closing phenylalanine or tryptophan. A D gene is named only where the DNA matches it firmly. Expanded clones get a size class; other rows say once, few or many, or leave the size out.

cdr3_length | clone_size | d_call | v_call | cdr3_aa
15 | NA | NA | TRBV12-5 | CASGLGLQLNQPQHF
13 | NA | NA | TRBV11-3 | CASSSNRNTEAFF
13 | NA | NA | TRBV18 | CASSGSSNEKLFF
13 | NA | NA | TRBV7-2 | CASSVDGNSPLHF
15 | NA | NA | TRBV9 | CASSGLGQRYYGYTF
14 | NA | NA | TRBV19 | CASSIREAQRPQHF
15 | NA | NA | TRBV27 | CASSPNPYRVDEQYF
18 | NA | TRBD2 | TRBV27 | CASSLFGPSGTYQETQYF
16 | NA | NA | TRBV5-1 | CASSSSTSSNTGELFF
14 | few | NA | TRBV3-1/TRBV3-2 | CASSRGGSSYGYTF
15 | NA | TRBD1 | TRBV28 | CASSQGDRANQPQHF
14 | NA | NA | TRBV7-8 | CASSDNRISYEQYF
13 | NA | NA | TRBV5-1 | CASSFGTSRGAFF
16 | NA | TRBD2 | TRBV4-1 | CASSPVLSGSPYEQYF
14 | NA | NA | TRBV3-1/TRBV3-2 | CASSPGYQSDTQYF
17 | once | NA | TRBV13 | CASSSWWGVLLNYGYTF
13 | NA | NA | TRBV18 | CASSPREDTEAFF
18 | NA | NA | TRBV5-4 | CASSLAGLTGQGIYEQYF
17 | NA | NA | TRBV24-1 | CATSGNSGQLRPDTQYF
15 | NA | NA | TRBV6-6 | CASSYFAGTYNEQFF
15 | once | NA | TRBV10-3 | CAISRAQGGSYGYTF
14 | NA | NA | TRBV7-6 | CASSLGLVNNEQFF
15 | NA | NA | TRBV18 | CASSPGAGVAYEQYF
17 | once | TRBD1 | TRBV23-1 | CASSQLGQGKTNYGYTF
13 | NA | NA | TRBV29-1 | CSVRGGMNTEAFF
15 | once | NA | TRBV19 | CASSTPTQGGNTIYF
18 | NA | TRBD2 | TRBV19 | CASSELTILSGSPYEQYF
12 | few | NA | TRBV24-1 | CATSDSSYEQYF
15 | NA | TRBD1 | TRBV19 | CASTTNRGVGQPQHF
13 | NA | NA | TRBV12-3/TRBV12-4 | CASRPDSYYGYTF
18 | NA | NA | TRBV12-5 | CASGLADRIYIGNQPQHF
15 | NA | NA | TRBV30 | CAWSVRDSSNEKLFF
14 | NA | TRBD2 | TRBV19 | CASSIFLADNEQFF
15 | NA | TRBD2 | TRBV5-1 | CASSNHSGRYNEQFF
15 | NA | TRBD2 | TRBV4-1 | CASSPSGGASETQYF
16 | NA | TRBD2 | TRBV19 | CASSIRAGGRGGELFF
19 | NA | TRBD1 | TRBV14 | CASSQDPRVRGTGNTEAFF
17 | NA | TRBD2 | TRBV9 | CASSVGPPGGDQETQYF
16 | NA | TRBD1 | TRBV2 | CASSETQDRPNTEAFF
15 | NA | TRBD2 | TRBV27 | CASSFLAARTDTQYF
16 | NA | TRBD1 | TRBV6-1 | CASSEMRQGGSYGYTF